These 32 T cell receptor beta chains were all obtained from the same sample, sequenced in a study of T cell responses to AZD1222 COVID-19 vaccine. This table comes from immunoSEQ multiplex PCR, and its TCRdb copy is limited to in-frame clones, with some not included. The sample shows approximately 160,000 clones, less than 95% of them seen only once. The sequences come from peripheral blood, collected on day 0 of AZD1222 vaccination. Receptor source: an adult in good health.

The DNA for the CDR3 is TGTGCCAGCAGAGGGACTAGCGGGAGCTTCTACAATGAGCAGTTCTTC. It specifies CASRGTSGSFYNEQFF. The chain links TRBV6-6 to TRBJ2-1; TRBD2 matches at 14 bases. The CDR3 sequence is 16 residues long. Germline V CDR1 and CDR2: MNHNY, SVGAGI (reference sequence). With V trimmed by 6 bases and J by 3 bases, 4 bases remained unmatched.

CDR3 sequence: CASSPERSGYTF. DNA of the CDR3: TGTGCCAGCAGTCCTGAACGGTCTGGCTACACCTTC. The J gene is TRBJ1-2, the V gene TRBV2; D is unclear. The germline V gene encodes CDR1 SNHLY and CDR2 FYNNEI. The CDR3 runs 12 residues. The V gene lost 5 bases and the J gene lost 7 bases, with 11 bases spanning the gap.

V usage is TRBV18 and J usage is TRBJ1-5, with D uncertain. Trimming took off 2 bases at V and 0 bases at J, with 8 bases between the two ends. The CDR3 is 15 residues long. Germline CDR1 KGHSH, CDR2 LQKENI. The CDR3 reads CASSPTEGSNQPQHF. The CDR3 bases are TGTGCCAGCTCACCAACGGAGGGTAGCAATCAGCCCCAGCATTTT. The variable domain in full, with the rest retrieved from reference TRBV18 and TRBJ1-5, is NAGVMQNPRHLVRRRGQEARLRCSPMKGHSHVYWYRQLPEEGLKFMVYLQKENIIDESGMPKERFSAEFPKEGPSILRIQQVVRGDSAAYFCASSPTEGSNQPQHFGDGTRLSIL.

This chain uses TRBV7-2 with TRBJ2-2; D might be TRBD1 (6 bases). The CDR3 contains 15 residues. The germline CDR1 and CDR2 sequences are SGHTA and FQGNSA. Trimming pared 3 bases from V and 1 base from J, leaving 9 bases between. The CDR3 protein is CASSFQGMNTGELFF. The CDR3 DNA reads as TGTGCCAGCAGCTTTCAGGGGATGAACACCGGGGAGCTGTTTTTT.

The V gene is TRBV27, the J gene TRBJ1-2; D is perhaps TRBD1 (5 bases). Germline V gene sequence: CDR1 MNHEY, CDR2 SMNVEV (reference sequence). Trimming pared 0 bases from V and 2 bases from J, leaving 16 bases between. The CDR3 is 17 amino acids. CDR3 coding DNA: TGTGCCAGCAGTTTATCCTACCAAGTGACAGACAACTATGGCTACACCTTC. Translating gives CASSLSYQVTDNYGYTF.

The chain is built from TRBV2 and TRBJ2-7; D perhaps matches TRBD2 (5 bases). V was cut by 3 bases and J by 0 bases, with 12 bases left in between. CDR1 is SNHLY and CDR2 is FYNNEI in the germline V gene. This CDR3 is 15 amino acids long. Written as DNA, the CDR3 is TGTGCCAGCAGTGAGCAAGCGGTAGTCTCCTACGAGCAGTACTTC. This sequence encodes CASSEQAVVSYEQYF. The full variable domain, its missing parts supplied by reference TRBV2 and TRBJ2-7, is EPEVTQTPSHQVTQMGQEVILRCVPISNHLYFYWYRQILGQKVEFLVSFYNNEISEKSEIFDDQFSVERPDGSNFTLKIRSTKLEDSAMYFCASSEQAVVSYEQYFGPGTRLTVT.

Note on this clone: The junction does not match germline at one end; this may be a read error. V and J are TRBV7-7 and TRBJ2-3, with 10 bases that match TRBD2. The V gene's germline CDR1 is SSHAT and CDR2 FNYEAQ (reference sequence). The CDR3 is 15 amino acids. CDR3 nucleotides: TGTGCTAGCAGCCTGGGGACTAGCGGCACAGATACGCAGTATTTT. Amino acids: CASSLGTSGTDTQYF.

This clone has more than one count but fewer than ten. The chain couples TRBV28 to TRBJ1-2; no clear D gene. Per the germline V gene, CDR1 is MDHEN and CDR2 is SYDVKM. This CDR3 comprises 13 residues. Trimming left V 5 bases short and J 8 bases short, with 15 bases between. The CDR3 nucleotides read TGTGCCAGCAGTCCCCTGGGTAGAATGGGCTACACCTTC. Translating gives CASSPLGRMGYTF.

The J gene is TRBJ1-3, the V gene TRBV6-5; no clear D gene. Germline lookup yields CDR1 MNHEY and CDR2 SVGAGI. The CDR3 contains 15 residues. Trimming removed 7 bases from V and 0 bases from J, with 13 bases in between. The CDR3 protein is CASTTRSVSGNTIYF. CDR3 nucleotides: TGTGCCAGCACCACTAGGTCTGTCTCTGGAAACACCATATATTTT.

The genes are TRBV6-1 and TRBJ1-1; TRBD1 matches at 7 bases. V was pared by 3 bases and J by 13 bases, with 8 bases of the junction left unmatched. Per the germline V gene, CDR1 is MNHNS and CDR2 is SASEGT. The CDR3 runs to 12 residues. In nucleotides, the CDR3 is TGTGCCAGCAGTGACAGGGGGGGTTTTGATTTCTTT. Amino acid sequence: CASSDRGGFDFF.

The CDR3 here is CASSWGQRRGYTF. The CDR3, as DNA: TGCGCCAGCAGCTGGGGGCAGCGGAGGGGCTACACCTTC. The chain employs TRBV5-1 and TRBJ1-2; D is perhaps TRBD1 (6 bases). The germline CDR1 and CDR2 sequences are SGHRS and YFSETQ. V shed 3 bases and J shed 8 bases, with 14 bases lying between them. This CDR3 region has 13 residues.

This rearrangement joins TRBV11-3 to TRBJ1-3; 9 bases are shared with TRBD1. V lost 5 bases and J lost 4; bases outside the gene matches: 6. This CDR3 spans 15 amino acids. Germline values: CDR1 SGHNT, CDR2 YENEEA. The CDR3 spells CASSLDRGFGNTIYF. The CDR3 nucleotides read TGTGCCAGCAGCCTGGACAGGGGCTTCGGAAACACCATATATTTT.

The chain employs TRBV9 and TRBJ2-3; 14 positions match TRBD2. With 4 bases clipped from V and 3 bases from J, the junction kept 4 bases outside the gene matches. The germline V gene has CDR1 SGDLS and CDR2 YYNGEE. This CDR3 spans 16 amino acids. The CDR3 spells CASSSRTSGGTDTQYF. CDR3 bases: TGTGCCAGCAGCTCCAGGACTAGCGGGGGGACAGATACGCAGTATTTT.

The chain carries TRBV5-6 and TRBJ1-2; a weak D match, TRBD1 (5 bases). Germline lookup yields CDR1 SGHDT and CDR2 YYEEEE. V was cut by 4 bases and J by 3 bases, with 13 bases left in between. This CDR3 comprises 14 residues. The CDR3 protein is CASSALGADYGYTF. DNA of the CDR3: TGTGCCAGCAGCGCTTTAGGGGCTGACTATGGCTACACCTTC.

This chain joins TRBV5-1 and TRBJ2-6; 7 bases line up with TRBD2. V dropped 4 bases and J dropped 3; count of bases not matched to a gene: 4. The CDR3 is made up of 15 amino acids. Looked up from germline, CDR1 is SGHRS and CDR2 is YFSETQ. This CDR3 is CASSRGEGGANVLTF. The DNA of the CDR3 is TGCGCCAGCAGCAGAGGGGAGGGTGGGGCCAACGTCCTGACTTTC.

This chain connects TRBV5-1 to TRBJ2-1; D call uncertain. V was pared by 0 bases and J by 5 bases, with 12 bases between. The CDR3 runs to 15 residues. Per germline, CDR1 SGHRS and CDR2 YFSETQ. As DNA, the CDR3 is TGCGCCAGCAGCTTGGGACTTCATTGGAACAATGAGCAGTTCTTC. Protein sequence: CASSLGLHWNNEQFF. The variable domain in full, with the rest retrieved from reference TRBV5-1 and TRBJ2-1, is KAGVTQTPRYLIKTRGQQVTLSCSPISGHRSVSWYQQTPGQGLQFLFEYFSETQRNKGNFPGRFSGRQFSNSRSEMNVSTLELGDSALYLCASSLGLHWNNEQFFGPGTRLTVL.

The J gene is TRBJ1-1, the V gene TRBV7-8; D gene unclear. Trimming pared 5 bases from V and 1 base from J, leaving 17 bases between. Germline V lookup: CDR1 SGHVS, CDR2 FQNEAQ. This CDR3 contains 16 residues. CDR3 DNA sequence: TGTGCCAGCAGCCCCTCGACGGCGAGTCCGAACACTGAAGCTTTCTTT. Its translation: CASSPSTASPNTEAFF.

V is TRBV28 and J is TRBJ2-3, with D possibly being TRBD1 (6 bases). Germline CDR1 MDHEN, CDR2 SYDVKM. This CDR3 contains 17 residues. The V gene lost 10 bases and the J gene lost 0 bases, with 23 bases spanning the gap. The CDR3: CANSNPFGGRSTDTQYF. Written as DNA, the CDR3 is TGTGCCAACTCAAACCCGTTTGGGGGCCGCAGCACAGATACGCAGTATTTT.

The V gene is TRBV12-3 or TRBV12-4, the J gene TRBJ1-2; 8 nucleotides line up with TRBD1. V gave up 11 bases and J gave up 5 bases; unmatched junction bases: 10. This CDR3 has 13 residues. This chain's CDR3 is CAGNVGQGYGYTF. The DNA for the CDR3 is TGTGCCGGCAACGTCGGACAGGGATATGGCTACACCTTC.

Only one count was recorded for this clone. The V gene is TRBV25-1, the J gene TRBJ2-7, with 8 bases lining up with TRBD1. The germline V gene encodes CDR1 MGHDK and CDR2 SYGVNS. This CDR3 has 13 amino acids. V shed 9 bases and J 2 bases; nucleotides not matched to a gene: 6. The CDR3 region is CASRGQATYEQYF. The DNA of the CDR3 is TGTGCCAGTAGGGGACAGGCAACCTACGAGCAGTACTTC.

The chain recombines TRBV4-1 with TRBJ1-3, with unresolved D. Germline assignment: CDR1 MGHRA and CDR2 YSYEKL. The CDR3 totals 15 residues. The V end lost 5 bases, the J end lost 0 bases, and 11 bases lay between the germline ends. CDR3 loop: CASSYNRDSGNTIYF. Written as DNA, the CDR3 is TGCGCCAGCAGCTATAACCGAGACTCTGGAAACACCATATATTTT.

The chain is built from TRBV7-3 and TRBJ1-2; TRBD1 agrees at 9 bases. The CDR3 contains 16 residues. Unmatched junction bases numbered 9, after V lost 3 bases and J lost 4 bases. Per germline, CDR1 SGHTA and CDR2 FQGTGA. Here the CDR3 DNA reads TGTGCCAGCAGCTTGGGACCGGGACAGGGCTCCTATGGCTACACCTTC. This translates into CASSLGPGQGSYGYTF.

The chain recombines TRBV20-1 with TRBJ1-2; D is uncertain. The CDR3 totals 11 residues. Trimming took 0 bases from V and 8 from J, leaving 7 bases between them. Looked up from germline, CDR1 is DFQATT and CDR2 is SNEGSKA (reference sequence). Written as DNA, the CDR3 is TGCAGTGCTAGAGACCTCTGGGGCTACACCTTC. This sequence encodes CSARDLWGYTF.

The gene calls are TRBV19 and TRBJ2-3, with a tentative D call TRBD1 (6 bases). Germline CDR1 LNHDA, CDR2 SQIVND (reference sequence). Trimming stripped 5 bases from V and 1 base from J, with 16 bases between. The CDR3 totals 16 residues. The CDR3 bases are TGTGCCAGTAGTGGGGGCCGGGTTCGACGCACAGATACGCAGTATTTT. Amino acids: CASSGGRVRRTDTQYF.

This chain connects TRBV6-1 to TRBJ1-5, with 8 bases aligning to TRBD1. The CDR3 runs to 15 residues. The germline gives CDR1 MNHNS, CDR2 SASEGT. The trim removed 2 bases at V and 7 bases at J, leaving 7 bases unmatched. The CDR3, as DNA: TGTGCCAGCAGTGAAATTAAGGACAGGGCCCAGCCCCAGCATTTT. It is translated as CASSEIKDRAQPQHF.

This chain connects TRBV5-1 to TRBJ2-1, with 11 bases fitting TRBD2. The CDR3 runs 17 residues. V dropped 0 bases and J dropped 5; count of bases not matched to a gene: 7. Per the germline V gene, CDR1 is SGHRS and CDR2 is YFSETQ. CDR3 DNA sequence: TGCGCCAGCAGCTTGGGCGGTCTAGCGGGGGGCGACAATGAGCAGTTCTTC. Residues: CASSLGGLAGGDNEQFF.

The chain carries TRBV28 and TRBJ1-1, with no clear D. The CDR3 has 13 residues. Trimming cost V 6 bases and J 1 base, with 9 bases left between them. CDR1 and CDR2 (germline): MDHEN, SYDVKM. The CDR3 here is CASSLDQNTEAFF. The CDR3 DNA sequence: TGTGCCAGCAGCCTCGACCAGAACACTGAAGCTTTCTTT.

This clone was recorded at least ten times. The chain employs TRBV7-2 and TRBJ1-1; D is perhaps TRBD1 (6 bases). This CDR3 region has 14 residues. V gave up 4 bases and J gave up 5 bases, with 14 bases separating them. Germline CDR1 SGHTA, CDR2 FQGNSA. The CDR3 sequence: CASSSVQGWTEAFF. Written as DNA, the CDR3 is TGTGCCAGCAGCTCGGTCCAGGGGTGGACTGAAGCTTTCTTT.

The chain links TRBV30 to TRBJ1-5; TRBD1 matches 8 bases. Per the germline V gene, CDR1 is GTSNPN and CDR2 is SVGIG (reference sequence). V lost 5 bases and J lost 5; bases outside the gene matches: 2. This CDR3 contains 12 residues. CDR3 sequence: CAWGQGYQPQHF. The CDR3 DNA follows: TGTGCCTGGGGACAGGGCTATCAGCCCCAGCATTTT.

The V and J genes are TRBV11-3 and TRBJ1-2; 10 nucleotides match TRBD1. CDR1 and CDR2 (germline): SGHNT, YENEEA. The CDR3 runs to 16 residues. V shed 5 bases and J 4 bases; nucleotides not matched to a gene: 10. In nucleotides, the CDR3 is TGTGCCAGCAGCCGAAACGACAGGGGGCGCGCCTATGGCTACACCTTC. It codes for CASSRNDRGRAYGYTF.

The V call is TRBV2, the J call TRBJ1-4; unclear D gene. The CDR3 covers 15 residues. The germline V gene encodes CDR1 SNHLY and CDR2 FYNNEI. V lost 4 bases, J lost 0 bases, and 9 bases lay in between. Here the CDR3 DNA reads TGTGCCAGCAGTGCCAACTCCGCAACTAATGAAAAACTGTTTTTT. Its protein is CASSANSATNEKLFF. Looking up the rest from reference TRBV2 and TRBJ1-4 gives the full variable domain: EPEVTQTPSHQVTQMGQEVILRCVPISNHLYFYWYRQILGQKVEFLVSFYNNEISEKSEIFDDQFSVERPDGSNFTLKIRSTKLEDSAMYFCASSANSATNEKLFFGSGTQLSVL.

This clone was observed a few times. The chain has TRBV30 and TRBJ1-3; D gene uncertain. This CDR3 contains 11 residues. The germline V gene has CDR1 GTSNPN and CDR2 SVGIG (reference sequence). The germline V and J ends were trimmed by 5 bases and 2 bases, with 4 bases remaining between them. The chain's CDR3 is CAWGTGNTIYF. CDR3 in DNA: TGTGCCTGGGGCACTGGAAACACCATATATTTT.